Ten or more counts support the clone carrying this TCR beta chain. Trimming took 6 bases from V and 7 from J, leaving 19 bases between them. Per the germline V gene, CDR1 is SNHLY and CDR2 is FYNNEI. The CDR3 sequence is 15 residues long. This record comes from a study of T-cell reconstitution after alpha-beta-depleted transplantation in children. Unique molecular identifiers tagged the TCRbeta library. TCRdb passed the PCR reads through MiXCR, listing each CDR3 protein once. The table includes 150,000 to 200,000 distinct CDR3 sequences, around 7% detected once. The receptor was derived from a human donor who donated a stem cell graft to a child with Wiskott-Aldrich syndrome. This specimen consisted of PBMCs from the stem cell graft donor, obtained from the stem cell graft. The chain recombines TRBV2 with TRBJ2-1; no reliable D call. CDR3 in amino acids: CASSSSTWVGNEQFF. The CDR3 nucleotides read TGTGCCAGCAGCTCATCCACGTGGGTAGGGAATGAGCAGTTCTTC.